This is a list of T cell receptor beta chains from one sample in a study of T cell responses to AZD1222 COVID-19 vaccine. Method: immunoSEQ multiplex PCR; TCRdb's copy keeps in-frame clones and lacks some. Here the sample spans about 99,000 clones, 80% to 90% being singletons. Sequenced here: peripheral blood, sampled on day 0 of AZD1222 vaccination. The receptors stem from an adult in good health. Each CDR3 is given with its conserved first and last residue. A D gene is named only where the DNA matches it firmly. Part of the rows lack a size; the others show once, few, many or a class for expanded clones.

>TRBJ1-5|NA|NA|15|TRBV2
TGTGCCAGCAGTGACAGTCCTGTGGGCAATCAGCCCCAGCATTTT
CASSDSPVGNQPQHF
>TRBJ1-2|NA|NA|13|TRBV12-3/TRBV12-4
TGTGCCAGCAGTTCATCAGGTGAATATGGCTACACCTTC
CASSSSGEYGYTF
>TRBJ1-1|NA|TRBD1|14|TRBV19
TGTGCCAGTAGTATATCCGGGACAGGGTCTGAAGCTTTCTTT
CASSISGTGSEAFF
>TRBJ2-5|NA|NA|12|TRBV30
TGTGCCTGGAGTGTTATCGGGGAGACCCAGTACTTC
CAWSVIGETQYF
>TRBJ2-3|NA|TRBD1|15|TRBV7-7
TGTGCTAGCAGCTCCGGACAGGGGAGGACAGATACGCAGTATTTT
CASSSGQGRTDTQYF
>TRBJ2-7|once|NA|14|TRBV11-1
TGTGCCAGCAGCTTAGTGGGGGACGGCAACGAGCAGTACTTC
CASSLVGDGNEQYF
>TRBJ1-2|few|NA|12|TRBV20-1
TGCAGTGCTAGTGAACAGGGCTATGGCTACACCTTC
CSASEQGYGYTF
>TRBJ2-7|NA|NA|14|TRBV6-5
TGTGCCAGCTCTCCCGGGACAACCTCCTACGAGCAGTACTTC
CASSPGTTSYEQYF
>TRBJ1-4|NA|NA|18|TRBV6-2/TRBV6-3
TGTGCCAGCAGTCCAACCCACTACAGGGCCAGGAGTAATGAAAAACTGTTTTTT
CASSPTHYRARSNEKLFF
>TRBJ1-2|few|NA|14|TRBV7-2
TGTGCCAGCAGCTTGGGTATCCTTCCTGATGGCTACACCTTC
CASSLGILPDGYTF
>TRBJ2-7|NA|TRBD2|16|TRBV28
TGTGCCAGCACAATTCCCGCGACTAGCGGGTCCTACGAGCAGTACTTC
CASTIPATSGSYEQYF
>TRBJ1-6|NA|TRBD1|16|TRBV3-1/TRBV3-2
TGTGCCAGCAGCCAGGGACAGGATGGGGATAATTCACCCCTCCACTTT
CASSQGQDGDNSPLHF
>TRBJ2-1|NA|TRBD2|15|TRBV9
TGTGCCAGCAGCGTCGTGGCTAGCGGTTACAATGAGCAGTTCTTC
CASSVVASGYNEQFF
>TRBJ1-2|NA|TRBD1|12|TRBV7-3
TGTGCCAGCAGACAGGGGCGGGAGGGCTACACCTTC
CASRQGREGYTF
>TRBJ2-7|NA|TRBD1|12|TRBV2
TGTGCCAGCGGGGGACAGTCCTACGAGCAGTACTTC
CASGGQSYEQYF
>TRBJ2-7|NA|TRBD1|15|TRBV27
TGTGCCAGCAGTTCAAAGCCGGGACAGGGCTACGAGCAGTACTTC
CASSSKPGQGYEQYF
>TRBJ1-6|few|NA|14|TRBV25-1
TGTGCCAGCAGTGAGCTGGGGGTTAGTTCACCCCTCCACTTT
CASSELGVSSPLHF